Each of the 21 T cell receptor beta chains below was sequenced from the same sample in a study of shared clonotypes between healthy human individuals. Measured with immunoSEQ multiplex PCR; TCRdb has only the in-frame clones, and not every one. The sample contains fewer than 600,000 clones, around three quarters of which appear only once. The sample consisted of PBMCs. All receptors come from a woman in her 40s in good health. Some clones in this sample may be carry-over from other donors' samples.

Regarding this clone: At one end, the junction sequence differs from germline, possibly due to a read error. The rearrangement joins TRBV5-3 to TRBJ1-2, with D hard to call. TRBV5-3 is an ORF for which the function is uncertain. The CDR3 totals 13 residues. This CDR3 reads CASSLVTGYGYTF. The CDR3 region has the DNA TGTGCCAGCAGCTTGGTAACCGGCTATGGCTACACCTTC.

The V and J genes are TRBV4-3 and TRBJ1-4; tentative D call: TRBD1 (5 bases). The CDR3 loop spans 15 amino acids. Trimming left V 1 base short and J 7 bases short, with 13 bases between. The germline gives CDR1 LGHNA, CDR2 YSLEER. CDR3 sequence: CASSQGRTQGEKLFF. As DNA, the CDR3 is TGCGCCAGCAGCCAAGGGCGGACTCAGGGTGAAAAACTGTTTTTT.

This clone was seen just once. CDR3 sequence reads: CASSISDRSSYEQYF. As DNA, the CDR3 is TGTGCCAGTAGTATATCGGACAGGAGCTCCTACGAGCAGTACTTC. The rearrangement uses TRBV19 and TRBJ2-7; 7 bases fit TRBD1. CDR3 size: 15 residues. CDR1 is LNHDA, CDR2 SQIVND, per germline (reference sequence). V shed 2 bases and J 0 bases; nucleotides not matched to a gene: 4. Variable domain in full (rest from reference TRBV19 and TRBJ2-7): DGGITQSPKYLFRKEGQNVTLSCEQNLNHDAMYWYRQDPGQGLRLIYYSQIVNDFQKGDIAEGYSVSREKKESFPLTVTSAQKNPTAFYLCASSISDRSSYEQYFGPGTRLTVT.

Comments on this clone: A junction end diverges from the germline sequence, so it may reflect a read error. J is TRBJ1-2 and V is TRBV5-4; D gene ambiguous. CDR1 SGHNT and CDR2 YYREEE come from the germline V gene (reference sequence). The CDR3 consists of 15 residues. CDR3 sequence reads: CASSLFSAVNCGYTF. For the CDR3, the DNA is TGTGCCAGCAGCTTGTTTTCGGCCGTTAACTGTGGCTACACCTTC.

The chain employs TRBV5-4 and TRBJ1-2, with 12 positions matching TRBD1. This CDR3 comprises 17 residues. CDR1 is SGHNT, CDR2 YYREEE, per germline (reference sequence). After removal of 6 bases from V and 4 bases from J, the junction contained 13 bases not matched to a gene. CDR3 protein: CASTRPGTGGGGYGYTF. The CDR3 bases are TGTGCCAGCACCCGTCCCGGGACAGGGGGCGGCGGCTATGGCTACACCTTC.

This clone was observed a handful of times. At the DNA level, this CDR3 is encoded by other sequences in the same sample as well. The J gene is TRBJ2-7, the V gene TRBV6-5; D remains ambiguous. This CDR3 region has 12 residues. Trimming took 11 bases from V and 4 from J, leaving 15 bases between them. Germline V gives CDR1 MNHEY, CDR2 SVGAGI. The CDR3 loop reads CARALGMYEQYF. As DNA, the CDR3 is TGTGCCCGCGCGCTAGGTATGTACGAGCAGTACTTC.

The genes are TRBV5-6 and TRBJ1-5; D is unresolved. The V and J ends lost 2 bases and 7 bases respectively, with 13 bases between them. Germline loops: CDR1 SGHDT, CDR2 YYEEEE. The CDR3 loop spans 14 amino acids. CDR3 in amino acids: CASSLGGVWQPQHF. The CDR3 DNA follows: TGTGCCAGCAGCTTAGGCGGGGTCTGGCAGCCCCAGCATTTT.

V usage is TRBV5-1 and J usage is TRBJ2-2; D unclear. Germline V CDR1 and CDR2: SGHRS, YFSETQ. Trimming removed 6 bases at V and 0 bases at J, with 15 bases between. The CDR3 has 16 residues. The DNA of the CDR3 is TGCGCCAGCACCAGGACGTATACAGCGAACACCGGGGAGCTGTTTTTT. It encodes CASTRTYTANTGELFF.

V gene TRBV7-2 combines with J gene TRBJ2-3, with 11 bases matching TRBD2. The V gene end was trimmed by 1 base and the J gene end by 2 bases; junction bases not matched to a gene: 5. The CDR3 extends over 17 amino acids. Germline lookup yields CDR1 SGHTA and CDR2 FQGNSA. The CDR3 coding sequence is TGTGCCAGCAGCTTAGGGCTGACTAGCGGGACCACAGATACGCAGTATTTT. Translating it yields CASSLGLTSGTTDTQYF.

V usage is TRBV21-1 and J usage is TRBJ2-2; the D segment call TRBD2 is taken from the table without a DNA check. TRBV21-1 is designated a pseudogene. The CDR3 is made up of 16 amino acids. The CDR3 loop reads CASSKEGLAPTGELFF. CDR3 bases: TGTGCCAGCAGCAAAGAGGGACTAGCGCCCACCGGGGAGCTGTTTTTT.

This chain connects TRBV10-3 to TRBJ2-2; 8 nucleotides line up with TRBD1. Germline assignment: CDR1 ENHRY and CDR2 SYGVKD. The CDR3 extends over 17 amino acids. V shed 0 bases, J shed 0 bases, and the junction held 3 bases outside the gene matches. The CDR3 region is CAISESGGQANTGELFF. The CDR3 DNA follows: TGTGCCATCAGTGAGTCGGGGGGACAGGCGAACACCGGGGAGCTGTTTTTT.

Only a few counts were recorded for this clone. The V gene is TRBV27, the J gene TRBJ2-7; a possible D gene is TRBD1 (5 bases). The V end lost 8 bases, the J end lost 5 bases, and 16 bases lay between the germline ends. CDR1 is MNHEY, CDR2 SMNVEV, per germline (reference sequence). This CDR3 comprises 13 residues. Here the CDR3 reads CASSRTPGNEQYF. The CDR3 DNA is TGTGCCAGCTCCAGGACCCCAGGGAACGAGCAGTACTTC.

This chain links TRBV2 with TRBJ1-5; 7 nucleotides match TRBD1. Germline loops: CDR1 SNHLY, CDR2 FYNNEI. The CDR3 runs to 16 residues. Trimming took 3 bases from V and 0 from J; bases not matched to a gene: 5. CDR3 bases: TGTGCCAGCAGTGACCGGACAGGATTTAGCAATCAGCCCCAGCATTTT. Translation: CASSDRTGFSNQPQHF.

The rearrangement joins TRBV4-3 to TRBJ2-1, with D maybe TRBD2 (6 bases). The CDR3 loop spans 16 amino acids. V was pared by 0 bases and J by 3 bases, with 12 bases between. The germline CDR1 and CDR2 sequences are LGHNA and YSLEER. This CDR3 reads CASSQDPGEIYNEQFF. The CDR3 DNA reads TGCGCCAGCAGCCAAGACCCGGGAGAGATCTACAATGAGCAGTTCTTC.

The gene calls are TRBV7-2 and TRBJ2-3, with no clear D. This CDR3 has 15 residues. The germline gives CDR1 SGHTA, CDR2 FQGNSA. Trimming cost V 1 base and J 2 bases, with 10 bases left between them. DNA of the CDR3: TGTGCCAGCAGCTTAGTCTTACCCCCCACAGATACGCAGTATTTT. Its protein product is CASSLVLPPTDTQYF.

The V call is TRBV27, the J call TRBJ2-2, with D perhaps matching TRBD1 or TRBD2 (5 bases each). This CDR3 is built from 15 residues. Per germline, CDR1 MNHEY and CDR2 SMNVEV (reference sequence). Trimming stripped 6 bases from V and 6 bases from J, with 17 bases between. The CDR3 region is CASSAGTWGSGELFF. As DNA, the CDR3 is TGTGCCAGCAGCGCCGGGACGTGGGGTTCCGGGGAGCTGTTTTTT.

The rearrangement links TRBV5-6 to TRBJ2-3; 11 bases match TRBD1. Trimming took 4 bases from V and 4 from J; bases not matched to a gene: 14. The length of the CDR3 is 18 residues. Germline loops: CDR1 SGHDT, CDR2 YYEEEE. The CDR3 loop reads CASSTPVGQGALSDTQYF. CDR3 DNA: TGTGCCAGCAGCACTCCCGTTGGACAGGGGGCCCTTTCAGATACGCAGTATTTT.

This sequence joins TRBV28 and TRBJ2-7, with D possibly TRBD1 on 5 matching bases. Germline loops: CDR1 MDHEN, CDR2 SYDVKM. The CDR3 extends over 14 amino acids. V lost 2 bases and J lost 0, with 8 bases in between. The CDR3 is CASSLMGPSYEQYF. The CDR3 DNA follows: TGTGCCAGCAGTTTAATGGGGCCCTCCTACGAGCAGTACTTC.

The V and J genes are TRBV7-9 and TRBJ1-3; weak D call: TRBD1 (5 bases). Germline V gene lookup returns CDR1 SEHNR and CDR2 FQNEAQ (reference sequence). The ends were cut back, 6 bases at V and 4 bases at J, with 16 bases in the middle. The CDR3 is made up of 15 amino acids. In DNA form, the CDR3 reads TGTGCCAGCAGTTCTCACGGGACGAGGGGAAACACCATATATTTT. The encoded protein is CASSSHGTRGNTIYF.

V and J are TRBV9 and TRBJ2-3, with 10 bases that match TRBD2. Unmatched junction bases numbered 12, after V lost 0 bases and J lost 2 bases. The germline V gene has CDR1 SGDLS and CDR2 YYNGEE. The CDR3 is made up of 19 amino acids. CDR3 DNA: TGTGCCAGCAGCGTAGATGGGCTAGCGGGAGTGTGGAACACAGATACGCAGTATTTT. It codes for CASSVDGLAGVWNTDTQYF.

The chain is built from TRBV6-1 and TRBJ1-2, with a tentative D call TRBD1 (5 bases). CDR1 and CDR2 (germline): MNHNS, SASEGT. CDR3 length: 15 residues. Trimming cost V 5 bases and J 4 bases, with 17 bases left between them. In nucleotides, the CDR3 is TGTGCCAGCAGTCCCGACCTGGGACCTACCTATGGCTACACCTTC. Translating gives CASSPDLGPTYGYTF.